This entry lists 32 T cell receptor beta chains sequenced from one sample in a study of cytomegalovirus exposure and HLA in healthy donors. Primers: 60 Vbeta forward and 13 Jbeta reverse. Sequenced by immunoSEQ multiplex PCR; TCRdb stores in-frame clones only, minus some. This repertoire shows about 160,000 clones, roughly 80% found once; its top ten account for 6.3%. Sequenced input: PBMCs. The receptors were gathered from a male donor in good health and CMV-seropositive.

V and J are TRBV7-2 and TRBJ2-7, with a possible D match to TRBD1 (6 bases). With 5 bases removed from V and 2 bases from J, the gap between germline ends came to 10 bases. This CDR3 contains 13 residues. Germline CDR1 reads SGHTA; CDR2 reads FQGNSA. CDR3 loop: CASSTRTAYEQYF. The CDR3 DNA reads TGTGCCAGCAGCACTCGGACAGCCTACGAGCAGTACTTC.

In its sample, this clone was seen once. The rearrangement links TRBV2 to TRBJ2-4; D is possibly TRBD2 (6 bases). Germline loops: CDR1 SNHLY, CDR2 FYNNEI. CDR3 length: 16 residues. Trimming took 0 bases from V and 8 from J, leaving 17 bases between them. The CDR3 spells CASSEARGLMGDIQYF. The CDR3 nucleotides read TGTGCCAGCAGTGAAGCGCGGGGCCTTATGGGAGACATTCAGTACTTC.

This clone was detected once. The rearrangement uses TRBV13 and TRBJ1-1; no firm D call. Deletions cut 3 bases from V and 3 bases from J, with 5 bases between. CDR1 is PRHDT, CDR2 FYEKMQ, per germline (reference sequence). This CDR3 has 12 residues. The CDR3, as DNA: TGTGCCAGCAGCTTCCGGGACACTGAAGCTTTCTTT. As protein: CASSFRDTEAFF.

This clone was recorded once. The genes are TRBV11-3 and TRBJ2-5; 11 positions match TRBD2. The CDR3 extends over 16 amino acids. V gave up 5 bases and J gave up 1 base; unmatched junction bases: 6. The germline V gene encodes CDR1 SGHNT and CDR2 YENEEA. This CDR3 is CASSPGTSGFQETQYF. The CDR3 DNA is TGTGCCAGCAGCCCCGGGACTAGCGGTTTCCAAGAGACCCAGTACTTC. The full variable domain, rest sourced from reference TRBV11-3 and TRBJ2-5, is EAGVVQSPRYKIIEKKQPVAFWCNPISGHNTLYWYLQNLGQGPELLIRYENEEAVDDSQLPKDRFSAERLKGVDSTLKIQPAELGDSAVYLCASSPGTSGFQETQYFGPGTRLLVL.

This clone has more than one count but fewer than ten. The chain has TRBV27 and TRBJ2-5; TRBD2 matches at 9 bases. The J call is uncertain, as TRBJ2-7 better fits the DNA end. From germline, CDR1 is MNHEY and CDR2 SMNVEV (reference sequence). The CDR3 length is 14 residues. This CDR3 is CASSRTSASYEQYF. The CDR3 nucleotides read TGTGCCAGCTCCCGGACTAGCGCATCCTACGAGCAGTACTTC.

The chain has TRBV5-1 and TRBJ2-6; possibly TRBD2 for D (5 bases). The V gene's germline CDR1 is SGHRS and CDR2 YFSETQ. V was shortened by 4 bases and J by 2 bases, with 13 bases between the two germline ends. This CDR3 comprises 16 residues. The CDR3 region has the DNA TGCGCCAGCAGCCGCGACGAGGGAACTGGGGCCAACGTCCTGACTTTC. Its protein product is CASSRDEGTGANVLTF. Based on the CDR3 plus reference TRBV5-1 and TRBJ2-6, the full variable domain is KAGVTQTPRYLIKTRGQQVTLSCSPISGHRSVSWYQQTPGQGLQFLFEYFSETQRNKGNFPGRFSGRQFSNSRSEMNVSTLELGDSALYLCASSRDEGTGANVLTFGAGSRLTVL.

This clone came up a few times. The chain has TRBV5-4 and TRBJ2-7, with TRBD1 as a possible D gene (6 bases). This CDR3 spans 14 amino acids. Between the trimmed V and J ends, which lost 2 bases and 5 bases, there was a span of 14 bases. CDR1 and CDR2 (germline): SGHNT, YYREEE (reference sequence). DNA of the CDR3: TGTGCCAGCAGCTTCTCACAGGGATCCCACGAGCAGTACTTC. It codes for CASSFSQGSHEQYF.

This clone was observed a few times. The CDR3 here is CATNSGNTIYF. CDR3 nucleotides: TGTGCCACCAACTCTGGAAACACCATATATTTT. The chain employs TRBV10-3 and TRBJ1-3, with D uncertain. V lost 10 bases, J lost 0 bases, and 4 bases lay in between. The CDR3 is 11 amino acids. Germline V gene sequence: CDR1 ENHRY, CDR2 SYGVKD.

About this clone itself: At the DNA level, this CDR3 is encoded by other sequences in the same sample as well. This sequence joins TRBV27 and TRBJ2-7; TRBD2 is a possible D gene (5 bases). V lost 5 bases and J lost 2, with 7 bases in between. The CDR3 runs 12 residues. The germline V gene has CDR1 MNHEY and CDR2 SMNVEV (reference sequence). CDR3 bases: TGTGCCAGCAGTCCCGGGACCTACGAGCAGTACTTC. It specifies CASSPGTYEQYF.

V and J are TRBV23-1 and TRBJ2-3; TRBD2 matches at 12 bases. TRBV23-1 carries the ORF label, with uncertain function. The CDR3 covers 17 residues. After removal of 3 bases from V and 4 bases from J, the junction contained 8 bases not matched to a gene. The CDR3 DNA follows: TGCGCCAGCAGTCACTACAAACTAGCGGGAGGCCCAGATACGCAGTATTTT. Translated, it gives CASSHYKLAGGPDTQYF.

Only a few counts were recorded for this clone. The rearrangement joins TRBV4-1 to TRBJ2-3, with 10 bases that match TRBD2. V lost 4 bases to trimming and J lost 0 bases; unmatched junction nucleotides: 13. In germline, CDR1 is MGHRA, CDR2 YSYEKL. The CDR3 sequence is 19 residues long. CDR3 region: CASSRVLAGGTTSTDTQYF. The CDR3 DNA sequence: TGCGCCAGCAGCCGAGTGTTAGCGGGAGGCACTACAAGCACAGATACGCAGTATTTT.

The chain recombines TRBV6-5 with TRBJ1-3; tentative D call: TRBD1 (5 bases). This CDR3 is 15 amino acids long. The germline V gene has CDR1 MNHEY and CDR2 SVGAGI. Between the trimmed V and J ends, which lost 3 bases and 2 bases, there was a span of 11 bases. The CDR3 sequence is CASSYRRGPGNTIYF. The CDR3 nucleotides read TGTGCCAGCAGTTATAGGAGGGGCCCTGGAAACACCATATATTTT.

For this clone: The junction does not match germline at one end; this may be a read error. Here the CDR3 DNA reads TGCGCCAGCGCCCGGACTAGGGTCTCCAACGAGCAGTACTTC. Amino acids: CASARTRVSNEQYF. The rearrangement joins TRBV5-1 to TRBJ2-7; the match to TRBD2 covers 7 bases. Germline assignment: CDR1 SGHRS and CDR2 YFSETQ. The CDR3 sequence is 14 residues long.

This clone was observed a single time. V gene TRBV11-1 combines with J gene TRBJ2-7; D might be TRBD1 (6 bases). CDR1 SGHAT and CDR2 FQDESV come from the germline V gene (reference sequence). Trimming took 3 bases from V and 6 from J, leaving 15 bases between them. This CDR3 is 14 amino acids long. The chain's CDR3 is CASSFGDNLGEQYF. CDR3 DNA sequence: TGTGCCAGCAGCTTTGGGGACAACCTTGGCGAGCAGTACTTC.

The chain joins TRBV5-4 to TRBJ1-2; 7 bases match TRBD1. The CDR3 runs to 13 residues. J was trimmed by 3 bases and V by 6 bases; bases with no gene match: 5. Germline CDR1 SGHNT, CDR2 YYREEE (reference sequence). CDR3 coding DNA: TGTGCCAGCAATCCGCAGGGGGACTATGGCTACACCTTC. It codes for CASNPQGDYGYTF.

The chain recombines TRBV19 with TRBJ1-5; 9 bases are a match to TRBD1. With 6 bases clipped from V and 2 bases from J, the junction kept 8 bases outside the gene matches. The germline gives CDR1 LNHDA, CDR2 SQIVND (reference sequence). The CDR3 sequence is 16 residues long. CDR3 sequence (DNA): TGTGCCAGTAGCGGACAGGGGCGCGGGGGCAATCAGCCCCAGCATTTT. Its translation: CASSGQGRGGNQPQHF. Using reference TRBV19 and TRBJ1-5 for the parts outside the CDR3, the full variable domain is DGGITQSPKYLFRKEGQNVTLSCEQNLNHDAMYWYRQDPGQGLRLIYYSQIVNDFQKGDIAEGYSVSREKKESFPLTVTSAQKNPTAFYLCASSGQGRGGNQPQHFGDGTRLSIL.

To note about this clone: The identical CDR3 is also encoded by other nucleotide sequences in the sample. The V gene is TRBV11-3, the J gene TRBJ2-2; 8 bases line up with TRBD1. V was clipped by 3 bases and J by 1 base; unmatched bases: 1. Germline CDR1 SGHNT, CDR2 YENEEA. The CDR3 sequence is 15 residues long. CDR3 sequence: CASSFGQGNTGELFF. CDR3 coding DNA: TGTGCCAGCAGCTTCGGACAGGGGAACACCGGGGAGCTGTTTTTT.

The chain carries TRBV10-2 and TRBJ2-7; perhaps TRBD2 as D (5 bases). This CDR3 region has 12 residues. Germline V gene lookup returns CDR1 WSHSY and CDR2 SAAADI. The V end lost 3 bases, the J end lost 3 bases, and 6 bases lay between the germline ends. CDR3 sequence: CASSDRGYEQYF. CDR3 DNA sequence: TGCGCCAGCAGTGACCGGGGCTACGAGCAGTACTTC.

The chain joins TRBV29-1 to TRBJ2-7, with 9 bases that match TRBD1. The CDR3 spans 13 residues. Unmatched junction bases numbered 9, after V lost 7 bases and J lost 5 bases. Germline-derived CDR1 and CDR2 are SQVTM and ANQGSEA. In nucleotides, the CDR3 is TGCAGCGCCGTACAGGGGGCCGGGAACGAGCAGTACTTC. The encoded protein is CSAVQGAGNEQYF.

The V gene is TRBV15, the J gene TRBJ2-2, with D perhaps matching TRBD2 (6 bases). This CDR3 is built from 15 residues. V lost 1 base, J lost 5 bases, and 11 bases lay in between. Per the germline V gene, CDR1 is LNHNV and CDR2 is YYDKDF (reference sequence). CDR3 in DNA: TGTGCCACCAGCAGAGTGGAGGGTCCAACCGGGGAGCTGTTTTTT. Translating gives CATSRVEGPTGELFF. Variable domain in full (rest from reference TRBV15 and TRBJ2-2): DAMVIQNPRYQVTQFGKPVTLSCSQTLNHNVMYWYQQKSSQAPKLLFHYYDKDFNNEADTPDNFQSRRPNTSFCFLDIRSPGLGDTAMYLCATSRVEGPTGELFFGEGSRLTVL.

The chain combines TRBV11-3 with TRBJ1-3; no clear D gene. CDR1 and CDR2 from the germline V gene are SGHNT and YENEEA. V gave up 0 bases and J gave up 3 bases, with 3 bases separating them. This CDR3 comprises 13 residues. The CDR3 protein is CASSLDHGNTIYF. CDR3 DNA sequence: TGTGCCAGCAGCTTAGATCATGGAAACACCATATATTTT.

V gene TRBV4-1 combines with J gene TRBJ2-7, with 12 bases aligning to TRBD1. CDR1 and CDR2 (germline): MGHRA, YSYEKL. This CDR3 spans 16 amino acids. The V and J ends lost 0 bases and 7 bases, in that order; junction bases with no gene match: 7. The CDR3, as DNA: TGCGCCAGCAGCCAAGATACGGGACAGGGGGCGAGGGAGCAGTACTTC. It yields the protein CASSQDTGQGAREQYF.

The chain joins TRBV5-6 to TRBJ2-1, with TRBD1 matching 7 bases. CDR3 length equals 14 residues. Unmatched junction bases numbered 7, after V lost 0 bases and J lost 10 bases. The germline V gene encodes CDR1 SGHDT and CDR2 YYEEEE. The CDR3 bases are TGTGCCAGCAGCTTGGGACAGGGCGACTGGGAGCAGTTCTTC. It translates to CASSLGQGDWEQFF.

Points on this clone: One end of the junction does not line up with germline, which may come from a read error. The gene calls are TRBV7-9 and TRBJ1-4; D remains ambiguous. CDR3 length equals 15 residues. Looked up from germline, CDR1 is SEHNR and CDR2 is FQNEAQ (reference sequence). The DNA of the CDR3 is TGTTCCAGCAGCCTTAGTCCCCAACGGGATGAAAAACTGTTTTTT. This encodes CSSSLSPQRDEKLFF. Based on the CDR3 plus reference TRBV7-9 and TRBJ1-4, the full variable domain is DTGVSQNPRHKITKRGQNVTFRCDPISEHNRLYWYRQTLGQGPEFLTYFQNEAQLEKSRLLSDRFSAERPKGSFSTLEIQRTEQGDSAMYLCSSSLSPQRDEKLFFGSGTQLSVL.

This sequence joins TRBV28 and TRBJ2-7; maybe TRBD2 (5 bases). The V gene's germline CDR1 is MDHEN and CDR2 SYDVKM. Deletions cut 6 bases from V and 6 bases from J, with 18 bases between. The CDR3 is made up of 14 amino acids. The CDR3 DNA sequence: TGTGCCAGCAGGCCGGACGTCCCTGCGGGCGAGCAGTACTTC. This gives the protein CASRPDVPAGEQYF.

The chain carries TRBV5-1 and TRBJ2-3, with no clear D. In germline, CDR1 is SGHRS, CDR2 YFSETQ. Trimming left V 3 bases short and J 3 bases short, with 8 bases between. The CDR3 is 13 residues long. DNA of the CDR3: TGCGCCAGCAGCTCTACGGTAACAGATACGCAGTATTTT. This gives the protein CASSSTVTDTQYF.

The chain has TRBV4-3 and TRBJ2-6; D is undetermined. The germline V gene encodes CDR1 LGHNA and CDR2 YSLEER. The CDR3 consists of 16 residues. V shed 4 bases and J shed 3 bases, with 13 bases lying between them. The CDR3 protein is CASSPDSGLGANVLTF. DNA of the CDR3: TGCGCCAGCAGCCCAGATTCTGGGCTTGGGGCCAACGTCCTGACTTTC.

This sequence joins TRBV9 and TRBJ1-1; D gene ambiguous. From germline, CDR1 is SGDLS and CDR2 YYNGEE. Trimming removed 0 bases from V and 0 bases from J, with 15 bases in between. CDR3 length equals 17 residues. The CDR3 DNA is TGTGCCAGCAGCGTAGAGGTCGGGAGCAAACTGAACACTGAAGCTTTCTTT. Protein: CASSVEVGSKLNTEAFF.

This chain uses TRBV6-5 with TRBJ2-5; 8 bases map to TRBD1. Matching the DNA end better, TRBJ2-7 makes the J call doubtful. Germline loops: CDR1 MNHEY, CDR2 SVGAGI. This CDR3 comprises 15 residues. The DNA of the CDR3 is TGTGCCAGCAAAGTAGCAGGGGGCTCGACCTACGAGCAGTACTTC. Translating it yields CASKVAGGSTYEQYF.

The chain recombines TRBV19 with TRBJ2-3; possible D gene TRBD2, 5 bases. Germline CDR1 is LNHDA and CDR2 is SQIVND (reference sequence). CDR3 size: 12 residues. V shed 3 bases and J shed 12 bases, with 13 bases lying between them. CDR3 residues: CASSISDLRQYF. The CDR3 DNA reads TGTGCCAGTAGTATCTCGGACTTGCGCCAGTATTTT. The full variable domain, completed using reference TRBV19 and TRBJ2-3, is DGGITQSPKYLFRKEGQNVTLSCEQNLNHDAMYWYRQDPGQGLRLIYYSQIVNDFQKGDIAEGYSVSREKKESFPLTVTSAQKNPTAFYLCASSISDLRQYFGPGTRLTVL.

This CDR3 reads CASSLFSGTGTYEQYF. The CDR3, as DNA: TGTGCCAGCAGTTTATTTTCCGGGACAGGGACCTACGAGCAGTACTTC. The V call is TRBV27, the J call TRBJ2-7; 9 positions match TRBD1. CDR1 MNHEY and CDR2 SMNVEV come from the germline V gene (reference sequence). Trimming took 1 base from V and 2 from J; bases not matched to a gene: 6. The CDR3 length is 16 residues.

This chain joins TRBV18 and TRBJ2-2; D might be TRBD2 (6 bases). Trimming shortened V by 3 bases and J by 4 bases, and 9 bases separated the two germline ends. Germline lookup yields CDR1 KGHSH and CDR2 LQKENI. There are 14 residues in the CDR3. Written as DNA, the CDR3 is TGTGCCAGCTCACCCGTAGCGGCCACCGGGGAGCTGTTTTTT. It translates to CASSPVAATGELFF.